The 22 T cell receptor beta chains given below trace back to one sample, sequenced in a study of shared clonotypes between healthy human individuals. The data were produced by immunoSEQ multiplex PCR, yet TCRdb's version contains in-frame clones alone and is incomplete. The table includes roughly 500,000 clones, about 95% detected once. Sequencing used naive CD4+ T cells sorted from blood. As to subset: CD45RA+ positively selected. These receptors were collected from a woman under 40 in good health.

The V and J genes are TRBV14 and TRBJ2-5; 8 bases are a match to TRBD2. The CDR3 totals 18 residues. Trimming removed 2 bases from V and 5 bases from J; junction bases left unmatched: 16. In germline, CDR1 is SGHDN, CDR2 FVKESK. CDR3 in DNA: TGTGCCAGCAGCCAATGGGGGCAAAGCCTAGCGGGTTTCGAGACCCAGTACTTC. Amino acids: CASSQWGQSLAGFETQYF.

As for this clone: Different DNA sequences within this sample yield the same CDR3. The CDR3 loop reads CASSRQGNTEAFF. In DNA, the CDR3 is TGTGCCAGCAGCAGACAGGGAAACACTGAAGCTTTCTTT. V gene TRBV6-4 combines with J gene TRBJ1-1, with TRBD1 identical over 7 bases. V dropped 6 bases and J dropped 2; count of bases not matched to a gene: 3. The length of the CDR3 is 13 residues. From germline, CDR1 is MRHNA and CDR2 SNTAGT.

CDR3 sequence: CASSGNRGNSGANVLTF. In DNA, the CDR3 is TGTGCCAGTTCAGGGAACAGGGGAAACTCTGGGGCCAACGTCCTGACTTTC. The chain links TRBV7-9 to TRBJ2-6, with TRBD1 matching 7 bases. V dropped 9 bases and J dropped 0; count of bases not matched to a gene: 11. This CDR3 is 17 amino acids long. The germline CDR1 and CDR2 sequences are SEHNR and FQNEAQ (reference sequence). Using reference TRBV7-9 and TRBJ2-6 for the parts outside the CDR3, the full variable domain is DTGVSQNPRHKITKRGQNVTFRCDPISEHNRLYWYRQTLGQGPEFLTYFQNEAQLEKSRLLSDRFSAERPKGSFSTLEIQRTEQGDSAMYLCASSGNRGNSGANVLTFGAGSRLTVL.

This clone was detected once. The rearrangement uses TRBV5-1 and TRBJ1-4, with a possible D match to TRBD1 (5 bases). CDR3 length: 18 residues. Trimming cost V 5 bases and J 0 bases, with 20 bases left between them. CDR1 and CDR2 from the germline V gene are SGHRS and YFSETQ. The CDR3 spells CASSAGRSQLATNEKLFF. CDR3 sequence (DNA): TGCGCCAGCAGTGCGGGACGGAGCCAACTAGCAACTAATGAAAAACTGTTTTTT.

The chain employs TRBV7-6 and TRBJ2-7; 8 nucleotides agree with TRBD1. The CDR3 runs 14 residues. V lost 4 bases and J lost 3; bases outside the gene matches: 5. In germline, CDR1 is SGHVS, CDR2 FNYEAQ. The CDR3 reads CASSSGQGNYEQYF. CDR3 nucleotide sequence: TGTGCCAGCAGCTCTGGACAGGGAAACTACGAGCAGTACTTC.

The chain uses TRBV6-5 and TRBJ2-6, with D possibly TRBD2 on 6 matching bases. The CDR3 covers 15 residues. Germline V lookup: CDR1 MNHEY, CDR2 SVGAGI. V lost 5 bases and J lost 1, with 9 bases in between. CDR3 in DNA: TGTGCCAGCAGTAGACGGGAGTCTGGGGCCAACGTCCTGACTTTC. Protein: CASSRRESGANVLTF.

The genes are TRBV5-1 and TRBJ1-2, with D maybe TRBD1 (6 bases). The CDR3 covers 13 residues. With 4 bases removed from V and 4 bases from J, the gap between germline ends came to 11 bases. Germline CDR1 reads SGHRS; CDR2 reads YFSETQ. CDR3 bases: TGCGCCAGCAGCCCCGGGACACTCTATGGCTACACCTTC. Its translation: CASSPGTLYGYTF.

The V gene is TRBV5-5, the J gene TRBJ2-7; the D gene is possibly TRBD2 (6 bases). Germline V gene lookup returns CDR1 SGHKS and CDR2 YYEKEE (reference sequence). The CDR3 spans 15 residues. V was cut by 1 base and J by 0 bases, with 11 bases left in between. DNA of the CDR3: TGTGCCAGCAGCTTGATTAGCGGTAGCTCCTACGAGCAGTACTTC. Its protein product is CASSLISGSSYEQYF.

This clone came up once. The chain recombines TRBV19 with TRBJ1-5, with D maybe TRBD1 (6 bases). CDR1 and CDR2 (germline): LNHDA, SQIVND (reference sequence). V gave up 7 bases and J gave up 2 bases, with 15 bases separating them. The CDR3 loop spans 15 amino acids. The CDR3 DNA sequence: TGTGCCAGTACCTACCAGGGGTCGGGCAATCAGCCCCAGCATTTT. Translated: CASTYQGSGNQPQHF.

This clone has only one observation. The V and J genes are TRBV28 and TRBJ1-4, with 7 bases aligning to TRBD1. Germline-derived CDR1 and CDR2 are MDHEN and SYDVKM. The V segment lost 5 bases and the J segment 11 bases; nucleotides outside the gene matches: 8. This CDR3 spans 13 amino acids. The CDR3 DNA reads as TGTGCCAGCAGTCACGGGGACAGTCGGAAACTGTTTTTT. Its protein product is CASSHGDSRKLFF.

J is TRBJ1-5 and V is TRBV6-1; TRBD1 aligns across 9 bases. CDR3 size: 19 residues. Germline trimming cut 0 bases from V and 3 bases from J; bases unmatched to any gene: 12. Germline loops: CDR1 MNHNS, CDR2 SASEGT. CDR3 sequence reads: CASSEALRIGTGNNQPQHF. As DNA, the CDR3 is TGTGCCAGCAGTGAAGCGCTTCGAATAGGGACAGGGAACAATCAGCCCCAGCATTTT.

V usage is TRBV11-2 and J usage is TRBJ2-7, with TRBD2 matching over 8 bases. Germline V lookup: CDR1 SGHAT, CDR2 FQNNGV. The CDR3 is 15 residues long. The V segment lost 5 bases and the J segment 2 bases; nucleotides outside the gene matches: 8. CDR3 region: CASSKTSGPAYEQYF. As DNA, the CDR3 is TGTGCCAGCAGCAAAACTAGCGGACCCGCCTACGAGCAGTACTTC.

The chain employs TRBV6-5 and TRBJ2-5; D might be TRBD2 (5 bases). The end of the DNA aligns better with TRBJ2-7, so the J call may be wrong. The length of the CDR3 is 13 residues. Germline V CDR1 and CDR2: MNHEY, SVGAGI. CDR3 residues: CASKVRASYEQYF. CDR3 sequence (DNA): TGTGCCAGCAAGGTGAGGGCATCCTACGAGCAGTACTTC.

V is TRBV19 and J is TRBJ2-3, with 12 bases matching TRBD1. Germline CDR1 and CDR2: LNHDA and SQIVND (reference sequence). The junction had 5 bases not matched to a gene; V was cut back by 6 bases and J by 4 bases. The CDR3 is 15 residues long. This chain's CDR3 is CASSAGTGGADTQYF. The CDR3 DNA reads TGTGCCAGTAGCGCCGGGACAGGGGGCGCAGATACGCAGTATTTT.

This clone appeared once. The V call is TRBV2, the J call TRBJ2-7, with D unclear. Germline lookup yields CDR1 SNHLY and CDR2 FYNNEI. CDR3 size: 15 residues. The ends were cut back, 4 bases at V and 1 base at J, with 14 bases in the middle. The CDR3 region is CASSVVVLASYEQYF. CDR3 DNA: TGTGCCAGCAGTGTTGTCGTATTAGCTTCCTACGAGCAGTACTTC.

CDR3 coding DNA: TGTGCCAGCAGTTTCTCGACAGGGCGAAATACGCAGTATTTT. Translated: CASSFSTGRNTQYF. The V and J genes are TRBV28 and TRBJ2-3; 7 bases match TRBD1. The CDR3 spans 14 residues. V was pared by 3 bases and J by 7 bases, with 7 bases of the junction left unmatched. CDR1 is MDHEN and CDR2 is SYDVKM in the germline V gene. The full variable domain, in which reference TRBV28 and TRBJ2-3 provide the parts outside the CDR3, is DVKVTQSSRYLVKRTGEKVFLECVQDMDHENMFWYRQDPGLGLRLIYFSYDVKMKEKGDIPEGYSVSREKKERFSLILESASTNQTSMYLCASSFSTGRNTQYFGPGTRLTVL.

This sequence joins TRBV6-5 and TRBJ2-5; 7 positions agree with TRBD1. Germline trimming cut 9 bases from V and 5 bases from J; bases unmatched to any gene: 6. Per germline, CDR1 MNHEY and CDR2 SVGAGI. The CDR3 runs 12 residues. The CDR3 DNA reads TGTGCCAGTACAGGGGCTTCGGAGACCCAGTACTTC. Translated: CASTGASETQYF.

The rearrangement joins TRBV27 to TRBJ2-3; TRBD2 matches at 7 bases. The CDR3 runs 16 residues. Germline V gene data show CDR1 as MNHEY and CDR2 as SMNVEV (reference sequence). J gave up 3 bases and V 9 bases, and 15 bases lay outside the gene matches. The CDR3 here is CARTLIGAGGTDTQYF. CDR3 nucleotide sequence: TGTGCCAGAACCCTTATCGGGGCCGGGGGGACAGATACGCAGTATTTT.

The V call is TRBV11-2, the J call TRBJ2-7; no clear D gene. CDR3 size: 14 residues. Germline V gene lookup returns CDR1 SGHAT and CDR2 FQNNGV. Trimming left V 5 bases short and J 3 bases short, with 14 bases between. DNA for the CDR3: TGTGCCAGCAGCCAAAATTTTCAGAGCTACGAGCAGTACTTC. Its protein is CASSQNFQSYEQYF. The whole variable domain, remainder taken from reference TRBV11-2 and TRBJ2-7, is EAGVAQSPRYKIIEKRQSVAFWCNPISGHATLYWYQQILGQGPKLLIQFQNNGVVDDSQLPKDRFSAERLKGVDSTLKIQPAKLEDSAVYLCASSQNFQSYEQYFGPGTRLTVT.

The chain uses TRBV5-1 and TRBJ1-1; D gene ambiguous. Germline V gene data show CDR1 as SGHRS and CDR2 as YFSETQ. V gave up 1 base and J gave up 1 base, with 5 bases separating them. This CDR3 comprises 13 residues. CDR3 loop: CASSLLENTEAFF. In DNA form, the CDR3 reads TGCGCCAGCAGCTTGTTAGAGAACACTGAAGCTTTCTTT.

The chain links TRBV19 to TRBJ1-1; TRBD1 agrees at 8 bases. J gave up 0 bases and V 7 bases, and 10 bases lay outside the gene matches. From germline, CDR1 is LNHDA and CDR2 SQIVND (reference sequence). This CDR3 spans 16 amino acids. As DNA, the CDR3 is TGTGCCAGTAAGTTTGGGACAGGCACCATGAACACTGAAGCTTTCTTT. Translating it yields CASKFGTGTMNTEAFF.

This clone was found once. The gene calls are TRBV27 and TRBJ2-7; D is possibly TRBD1 (5 bases). Per germline, CDR1 MNHEY and CDR2 SMNVEV (reference sequence). The V and J ends lost 4 bases and 0 bases respectively, with 7 bases between them. The CDR3 has 13 amino acids. The CDR3 coding sequence is TGTGCCAGCAGTTACGGACACTCCTACGAGCAGTACTTC. Its translation is CASSYGHSYEQYF.